The text below deals with one TCR beta chain. Other DNA sequences within the sample encode an identical CDR3. The source of the sample is a study of shared clonotypes between healthy human individuals. In the study overall: CD4 naive and CD4 memory each took three plates per donor, while CD8 naive took two and CD8 memory one.

The CDR3 contains 14 residues. Germline V gives CDR1 LGHNA, CDR2 YSLEER. V was cut by 1 base and J by 1 base, with 8 bases left in between. As defined, naive CD8 cells were CD45RO-negative and positively selected for CCR7, with terminally differentiated effector memory CD45RA+ cells excluded. Donors were Caucasian adults residing in Nashville, Tennessee, USA. Assay execution took place at the deep level. The method was immunoSEQ multiplex PCR; TCRdb's version includes in-frame clones alone and lacks a portion of them. The data show 700,000 to 950,000 clones, 96% seen once. The chain is built from TRBV4-3 and TRBJ2-7; D remains unclear. Sequenced input: naive CD8+ T cells sorted from blood. The receptor's source is a young man in good health. In DNA, the CDR3 is TGCGCCAGCAGCCAAGGACAAGGGTCCTACGAGCAGTACTTC. Encoded protein: CASSQGQGSYEQYF.